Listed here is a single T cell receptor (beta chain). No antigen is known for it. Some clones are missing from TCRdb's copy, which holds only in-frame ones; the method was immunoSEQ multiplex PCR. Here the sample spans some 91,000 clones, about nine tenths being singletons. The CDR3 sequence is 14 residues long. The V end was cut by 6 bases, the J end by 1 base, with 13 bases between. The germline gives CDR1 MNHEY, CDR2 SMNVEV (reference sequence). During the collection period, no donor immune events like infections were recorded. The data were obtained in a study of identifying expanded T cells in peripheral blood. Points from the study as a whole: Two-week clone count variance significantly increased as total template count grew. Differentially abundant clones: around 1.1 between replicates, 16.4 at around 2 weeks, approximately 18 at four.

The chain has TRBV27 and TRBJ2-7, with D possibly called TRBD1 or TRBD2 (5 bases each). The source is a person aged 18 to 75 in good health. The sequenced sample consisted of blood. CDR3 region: CASRTGTTSYEQYF. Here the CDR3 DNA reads TGTGCCAGCAGAACCGGGACGACTTCCTACGAGCAGTACTTC.